The sequence of this T cell receptor beta chain was determined in a study of PD-1 blockade in classical Hodgkin lymphoma. General observations from the study: There remain no defined causes for the repertoire differences, which possibly reflect disease activity or prior therapy.

The time point was: cycle 4 day 1 (C4D1), after about 6 weeks of nivolumab. The patients all showed relapse after autologous stem cell transplantation, while their brentuximab vedotin exposure varied. V was pared by 3 bases and J by 2 bases, with 12 bases between. From germline, CDR1 is SGHTA and CDR2 FQGNSA. The CDR3 has 15 amino acids. As regards this clone: Its antigen is unknown.

Method: immunoSEQ multiplex PCR; TCRdb's copy keeps in-frame clones and lacks some. The sample includes about 90,000 clones, 90% seen only once; the top ten take around 2.9%. This sequence originates from a human donor with classical Hodgkin lymphoma. Specimen: peripheral blood mononuclear cells (PBMCs), collected before the fourth cycle of nivolumab. The V gene is TRBV7-2, the J gene TRBJ2-3; no clear D gene. CDR3 region: CASSFKASDTDTQYF. For the CDR3, the DNA is TGTGCCAGCAGCTTCAAGGCTAGTGACACAGATACGCAGTATTTT.